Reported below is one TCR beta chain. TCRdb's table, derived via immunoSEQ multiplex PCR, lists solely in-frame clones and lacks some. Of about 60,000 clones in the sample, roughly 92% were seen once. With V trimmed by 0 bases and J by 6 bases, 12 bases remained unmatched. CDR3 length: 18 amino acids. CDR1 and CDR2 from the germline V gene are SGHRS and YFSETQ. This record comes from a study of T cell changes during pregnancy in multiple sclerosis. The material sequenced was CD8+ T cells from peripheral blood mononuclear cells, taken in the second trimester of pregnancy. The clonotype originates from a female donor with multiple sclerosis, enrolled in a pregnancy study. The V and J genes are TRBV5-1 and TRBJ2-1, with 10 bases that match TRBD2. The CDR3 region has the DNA TGCGCCAGCAGCTTGGACGAGCGGGAGGGCGGCTCTGTCAATGAGCAGTTCTTC. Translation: CASSLDEREGGSVNEQFF.